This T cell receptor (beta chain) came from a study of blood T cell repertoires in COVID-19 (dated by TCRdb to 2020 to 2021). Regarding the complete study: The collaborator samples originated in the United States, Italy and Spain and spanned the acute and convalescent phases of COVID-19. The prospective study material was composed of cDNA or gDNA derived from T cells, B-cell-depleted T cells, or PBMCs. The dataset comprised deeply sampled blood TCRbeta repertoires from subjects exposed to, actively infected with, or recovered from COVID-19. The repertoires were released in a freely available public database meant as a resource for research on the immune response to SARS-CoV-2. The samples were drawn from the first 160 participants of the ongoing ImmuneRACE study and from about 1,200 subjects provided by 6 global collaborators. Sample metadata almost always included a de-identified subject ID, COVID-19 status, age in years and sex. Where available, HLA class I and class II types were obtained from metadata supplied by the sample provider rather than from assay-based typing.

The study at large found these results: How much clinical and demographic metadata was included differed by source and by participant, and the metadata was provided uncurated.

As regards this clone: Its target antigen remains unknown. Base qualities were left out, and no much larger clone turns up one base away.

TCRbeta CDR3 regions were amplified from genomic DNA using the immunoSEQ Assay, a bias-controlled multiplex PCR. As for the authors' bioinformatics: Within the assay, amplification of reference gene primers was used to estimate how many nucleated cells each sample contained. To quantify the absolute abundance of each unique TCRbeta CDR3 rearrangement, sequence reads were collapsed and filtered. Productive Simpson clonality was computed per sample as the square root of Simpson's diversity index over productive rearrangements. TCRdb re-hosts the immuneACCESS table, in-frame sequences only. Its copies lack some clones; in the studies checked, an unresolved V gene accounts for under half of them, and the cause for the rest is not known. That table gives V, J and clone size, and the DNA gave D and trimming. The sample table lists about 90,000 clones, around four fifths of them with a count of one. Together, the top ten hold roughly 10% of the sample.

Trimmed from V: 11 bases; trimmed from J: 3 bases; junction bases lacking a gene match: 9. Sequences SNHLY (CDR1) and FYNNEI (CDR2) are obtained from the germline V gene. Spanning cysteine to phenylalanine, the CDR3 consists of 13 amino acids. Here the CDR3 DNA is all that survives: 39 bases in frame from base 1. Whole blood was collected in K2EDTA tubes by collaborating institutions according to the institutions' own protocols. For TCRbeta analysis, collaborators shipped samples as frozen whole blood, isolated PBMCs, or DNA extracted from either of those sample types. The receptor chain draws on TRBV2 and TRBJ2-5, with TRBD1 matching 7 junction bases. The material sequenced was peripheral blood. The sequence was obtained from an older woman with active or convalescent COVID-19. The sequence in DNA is TGTGCCTCCGAAGGGACAGCCAAAGAGACCCAGTACTTC. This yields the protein CASEGTAKETQYF.